These 21 T cell receptor beta chains share one sample of origin, sequenced in a study of T cell changes during pregnancy in multiple sclerosis. Assay: immunoSEQ multiplex PCR; the TCRdb copy retains only in-frame clones and omits some. The data hold fewer than 45,000 clones, with over 85% observed a single time. The source was CD4+ T cells from peripheral blood mononuclear cells, collected in the first trimester of pregnancy. Receptors originate from a female donor with multiple sclerosis, enrolled in a pregnancy study.

The chain uses TRBV7-9 and TRBJ2-3; 14 bases are a match to TRBD2. CDR1 and CDR2 (germline): SEHNR, FQNEAQ (reference sequence). The CDR3 runs 16 residues. With V trimmed by 5 bases and J by 3 bases, 4 bases remained unmatched. CDR3 loop: CASSDRLAGGTDTQYF. The CDR3 DNA reads as TGTGCCAGCAGCGATCGACTAGCGGGGGGGACAGATACGCAGTATTTT.

The chain is built from TRBV11-2 and TRBJ1-1; TRBD1 matches 8 bases. Germline assignment: CDR1 SGHAT and CDR2 FQNNGV. There are 14 residues in the CDR3. With V trimmed by 7 bases and J by 1 base, 5 bases remained unmatched. The DNA for the CDR3 is TGTGCCAGCACCCAGGGGGCCTCGAACACTGAAGCTTTCTTT. Amino acid sequence: CASTQGASNTEAFF.

The chain's CDR3 is CASSALASQETQYF. In nucleotides, the CDR3 is TGTGCCAGCAGCGCGCTAGCGTCTCAAGAGACCCAGTACTTC. This chain uses TRBV7-6 with TRBJ2-5, with D possibly being TRBD2 (6 bases). V was clipped by 5 bases and J by 2 bases, with 12 bases between them. The CDR3 runs to 14 residues. CDR1 is SGHVS, CDR2 FNYEAQ, per germline.

The V and J genes are TRBV7-3 and TRBJ2-2; 9 nucleotides match TRBD2. The V and J ends lost 5 bases and 5 bases, in that order; junction bases with no gene match: 6. This CDR3 spans 15 amino acids. Germline values: CDR1 SGHTA, CDR2 FQGTGA. This CDR3 is CASSHGTSRTGELFF. CDR3 bases: TGTGCCAGCAGCCACGGGACTAGCCGAACCGGGGAGCTGTTTTTT.

A few counts support this clone. The gene calls are TRBV28 and TRBJ1-5; 11 bases agree with TRBD1. CDR3 length equals 15 residues. The germline CDR1 and CDR2 sequences are MDHEN and SYDVKM. The junction had 9 bases not matched to a gene; V was cut back by 4 bases and J by 10 bases. The CDR3 bases are TGTGCCAGCAGTTGGGACAGGGGGGACCCTAGTCCCCAGCATTTT. It translates to CASSWDRGDPSPQHF.

The chain recombines TRBV7-9 with TRBJ2-3; 8 bases map to TRBD2. Germline V lookup: CDR1 SEHNR, CDR2 FQNEAQ (reference sequence). Unmatched junction bases numbered 5, after V lost 4 bases and J lost 2 bases. CDR3 length: 15 residues. The CDR3 nucleotides are TGTGCCAGCAGCTCGACTAGCGCCTTCACAGATACGCAGTATTTT. Its protein is CASSSTSAFTDTQYF.

J is TRBJ2-6 and V is TRBV4-3; TRBD2 aligns across 9 bases. This CDR3 is 20 amino acids long. The germline gives CDR1 LGHNA, CDR2 YSLEER. V dropped 0 bases and J dropped 0; count of bases not matched to a gene: 9. The CDR3 is CASSQEPPGTSLSGANVLTF. Here the CDR3 DNA reads TGCGCCAGCAGCCAAGAGCCTCCCGGGACTAGCCTCTCTGGGGCCAACGTCCTGACTTTC.

This rearrangement joins TRBV6-5 to TRBJ1-2; TRBD1 might be the D (6 bases). This CDR3 comprises 13 residues. Germline CDR1 reads MNHEY; CDR2 reads SVGAGI. Trimming took 6 bases from V and 6 from J, leaving 14 bases between them. Here the CDR3 reads CASRTGSFNGYTF. The CDR3 bases are TGTGCCAGCAGAACAGGGAGTTTCAATGGCTACACCTTC.

J is TRBJ2-5 and V is TRBV19; 10 bases line up with TRBD1. Germline CDR1 and CDR2: LNHDA and SQIVND (reference sequence). This CDR3 comprises 14 residues. V lost 4 bases, J lost 5 bases, and 4 bases stayed unmatched. CDR3 coding DNA: TGTGCCAGTAGTAGACAGGGGGCTGAGGAGACCCAGTACTTC. It specifies CASSRQGAEETQYF.

V gene TRBV18 combines with J gene TRBJ1-2; 12 bases are shared with TRBD1. In germline, CDR1 is KGHSH, CDR2 LQKENI. The CDR3 length is 17 residues. V gave up 3 bases and J gave up 7 bases; unmatched junction bases: 12. This CDR3 reads CASSPSGTGGAGSGYTF. As DNA, the CDR3 is TGTGCCAGCTCACCCTCCGGGACAGGGGGCGCCGGGAGTGGCTACACCTTC.

This clone was observed once. The chain joins TRBV4-3 to TRBJ1-2, with D possibly being TRBD1 (6 bases). Trimming stripped 4 bases from V and 4 bases from J, with 13 bases between. Germline V lookup: CDR1 LGHNA, CDR2 YSLEER. The CDR3 extends over 14 amino acids. CDR3 sequence reads: CASSPRTAIYGYTF. Here the CDR3 DNA reads TGCGCCAGCAGCCCACGGACAGCTATCTATGGCTACACCTTC.

The chain has TRBV5-1 and TRBJ2-7, with 9 bases aligning to TRBD1. Germline-derived CDR1 and CDR2 are SGHRS and YFSETQ. The ends lost 4 bases at V and 3 bases at J; junction bases unmatched: 5. This CDR3 has 14 residues. CDR3 nucleotide sequence: TGCGCCAGCAGCATGACAGGGGGTGACTACGAGCAGTACTTC. Translated, it gives CASSMTGGDYEQYF. Supplemented by reference TRBV5-1 and TRBJ2-7, the full variable domain reads KAGVTQTPRYLIKTRGQQVTLSCSPISGHRSVSWYQQTPGQGLQFLFEYFSETQRNKGNFPGRFSGRQFSNSRSEMNVSTLELGDSALYLCASSMTGGDYEQYFGPGTRLTVT.

This sequence joins TRBV28 and TRBJ2-3; 8 bases fit TRBD2. The CDR3 has 13 amino acids. Looked up from germline, CDR1 is MDHEN and CDR2 is SYDVKM. V shed 2 bases and J 9 bases; nucleotides not matched to a gene: 4. CDR3 nucleotide sequence: TGTGCCAGCAGTTTAGATAGCGGGGTAACGCAGTATTTT. Residues: CASSLDSGVTQYF.

V and J are TRBV25-1 and TRBJ2-7; 11 bases fit TRBD2. V gave up 7 bases and J gave up 5 bases; unmatched junction bases: 4. The CDR3 has 13 amino acids. Germline V CDR1 and CDR2: MGHDK, SYGVNS. The CDR3 DNA reads as TGTGCCAGCACCCTAGCGGGAGGACACGAGCAGTACTTC. This codes for CASTLAGGHEQYF.

This rearrangement joins TRBV20-1 to TRBJ2-5; possibly TRBD2 for D (6 bases). The J call is in doubt because the DNA end fits TRBJ2-7 better. The CDR3 loop spans 11 amino acids. Germline lookup yields CDR1 DFQATT and CDR2 SNEGSKA (reference sequence). CDR3 loop: CSVTEGYEQYF. DNA of the CDR3: TGCAGTGTGACGGAGGGCTACGAGCAGTACTTC.

The chain links TRBV5-1 to TRBJ2-7; 7 bases match TRBD1. This CDR3 has 13 residues. V gave up 4 bases and J gave up 3 bases; unmatched junction bases: 4. CDR1 is SGHRS, CDR2 YFSETQ, per germline. The CDR3 nucleotides are TGCGCCAGCAGCACGGGACAGTACTACGAGCAGTACTTC. Amino acid sequence: CASSTGQYYEQYF.

This chain uses TRBV2 with TRBJ1-5; D might be TRBD1 (6 bases). V gave up 4 bases and J gave up 4 bases, with 11 bases separating them. This CDR3 comprises 14 residues. Germline V lookup: CDR1 SNHLY, CDR2 FYNNEI. The CDR3 coding sequence is TGTGCCAGCAGTGGGGGGCAGAATAATCAGCCCCAGCATTTT. This translates into CASSGGQNNQPQHF.

The rearrangement uses TRBV4-2 and TRBJ1-2; no clear D gene. The germline gives CDR1 LGHNA, CDR2 YNFKEQ. Deletions cut 3 bases from V and 2 bases from J, with 19 bases between. The CDR3 loop spans 17 amino acids. Here the CDR3 reads CASSQEGGFVGNYGYTF. DNA of the CDR3: TGTGCCAGCAGCCAGGAAGGAGGATTTGTGGGGAACTATGGCTACACCTTC.

This clone was found a few times. This chain links TRBV27 with TRBJ2-7; TRBD2 aligns across 11 bases. V lost 8 bases and J lost 5; bases outside the gene matches: 11. CDR1 MNHEY and CDR2 SMNVEV come from the germline V gene (reference sequence). The CDR3 contains 15 residues. The CDR3 sequence: CASRGLAGGRNEQYF. The CDR3 DNA reads TGTGCCAGCCGTGGACTAGCGGGCGGTAGAAACGAGCAGTACTTC.

The chain recombines TRBV7-8 with TRBJ2-5; D perhaps matches TRBD1 (7 bases). CDR1 and CDR2 (germline): SGHVS, FQNEAQ. V was cut by 4 bases and J by 5 bases, with 11 bases left in between. There are 13 residues in the CDR3. CDR3 in amino acids: CASSSTGRETQYF. The DNA for the CDR3 is TGTGCCAGCAGCTCGACAGGGAGGGAGACCCAGTACTTC.

V usage is TRBV29-1 and J usage is TRBJ1-2; 7 bases line up with TRBD1. The CDR3 covers 16 residues. Trimming removed 0 bases from V and 7 bases from J; junction bases left unmatched: 14. From germline, CDR1 is SQVTM and CDR2 ANQGSEA. As DNA, the CDR3 is TGCAGCGTTGAAGATCAGGGTGACAGGGTTGTTTCTGGCTACACCTTC. It codes for CSVEDQGDRVVSGYTF.